These 15 T cell receptor beta chains were sequenced from one sample in a study of T-cell memory formation after mild COVID-19. A single record per CDR3 protein comes from TCRdb applying MiXCR to the 5' RACE reads. The table records about 420,000 distinct CDR3 sequences, 23% of them present only once. The sample was PBMCs or a T cell subset sorted from them (not recorded which). These receptors originate from an adult woman who had mild COVID-19 (a few samples of this study predate the infection). Cell type and time point are not known.

This clonotype was picked up a small number of times. The chain carries TRBV7-2 and TRBJ2-7, with D possibly TRBD1 on 5 matching bases. Trimming removed 4 bases from V and 1 base from J, with 11 bases in between. This CDR3 contains 14 residues. Germline V gives CDR1 SGHTA, CDR2 FQGNSA. As DNA, the CDR3 is TGTGCCAGCAGCTCGCGACAGAGTTCCTACGAGCAGTACTTC. Protein: CASSSRQSSYEQYF. Using reference TRBV7-2 and TRBJ2-7 for the parts outside the CDR3, the full variable domain is GAGVSQSPSNKVTEKGKDVELRCDPISGHTALYWYRQSLGQGLEFLIYFQGNSAPDKSGLPSDRFSAERTGGSVSTLTIQRTQQEDSAVYLCASSSRQSSYEQYFGPGTRLTVT.

V is TRBV7-8 and J is TRBJ2-7; 12 bases match TRBD2. The CDR3 is made up of 18 amino acids. V dropped 2 bases and J dropped 3; count of bases not matched to a gene: 11. Germline CDR1 is SGHVS and CDR2 is FQNEAQ. The CDR3 coding sequence is TGTGCCAGCAGCTTACCGGGACTAGCGGGTACCACCCTCTACGAGCAGTACTTC. It yields the protein CASSLPGLAGTTLYEQYF.

V is TRBV5-6 and J is TRBJ2-7, with D hard to call. The V gene's germline CDR1 is SGHDT and CDR2 YYEEEE. The V and J ends lost 5 bases and 4 bases respectively, with 13 bases between them. CDR3 length: 13 residues. CDR3: CASRREGQYEQYF. The CDR3, as DNA: TGTGCCAGCAGAAGGGAAGGGCAGTACGAGCAGTACTTC.

This chain connects TRBV9 to TRBJ1-4; D gene uncertain. The CDR3 loop spans 14 amino acids. From germline, CDR1 is SGDLS and CDR2 YYNGEE. Between the trimmed V and J ends, which lost 0 bases and 7 bases, there was a span of 10 bases. CDR3 residues: CASSVEGRREKLFF. CDR3 nucleotide sequence: TGTGCCAGCAGCGTAGAAGGGAGACGTGAAAAACTGTTTTTT.

This clonotype was seen only a few times. This chain connects TRBV15 to TRBJ2-2; 9 bases are a match to TRBD2. V was clipped by 8 bases and J by 1 base; unmatched bases: 2. The germline V gene encodes CDR1 LNHNV and CDR2 YYDKDF (reference sequence). The CDR3 is 14 amino acids. For the CDR3, the DNA is TGTGCCACCTCGACTAGCGGGAACACCGGGGAGCTGTTTTTT. It is translated as CATSTSGNTGELFF. Using reference TRBV15 and TRBJ2-2 for the parts outside the CDR3, the full variable domain is DAMVIQNPRYQVTQFGKPVTLSCSQTLNHNVMYWYQQKSSQAPKLLFHYYDKDFNNEADTPDNFQSRRPNTSFCFLDIRSPGLGDTAMYLCATSTSGNTGELFFGEGSRLTVL.

In its sample, this clonotype was seen many times. The V call is TRBV4-3, the J call TRBJ1-3, with D tentatively TRBD1 (6 bases). V lost 1 base and J lost 2, with 6 bases in between. Germline V gene data show CDR1 as LGHNA and CDR2 as YSLEER. CDR3 size: 14 residues. The CDR3 sequence is CASSQGTAGNTIYF. CDR3 bases: TGCGCCAGCAGCCAAGGGACAGCTGGAAACACCATATATTTT.

In this sample, this clonotype turned up many times. This chain uses TRBV7-9 with TRBJ2-2, with 8 bases matching TRBD2. The germline CDR1 and CDR2 sequences are SEHNR and FQNEAQ (reference sequence). V shed 1 base, J shed 1 base, and the junction held 5 bases outside the gene matches. The CDR3 spans 17 residues. The chain's CDR3 is CASSLGLLAGNTGELFF. The CDR3 bases are TGTGCCAGCAGCTTAGGACTGCTAGCGGGGAACACCGGGGAGCTGTTTTTT.

This clonotype was counted only a few times. The chain uses TRBV24-1 and TRBJ1-5; unclear D gene. Trimming left V 1 base short and J 0 bases short, with 3 bases between. The CDR3 is 14 amino acids. Germline CDR1 is KGHDR and CDR2 is SFDVKD. The CDR3 nucleotides read TGTGCCACCAGTGATTTCGCTAGCAATCAGCCCCAGCATTTT. It codes for CATSDFASNQPQHF.

A word on this clonotype: The junction departs from germline at one end; a sequencing error may be responsible. The rearrangement uses TRBV7-9 and TRBJ1-5; 12 bases are a match to TRBD1. CDR3 length: 15 residues. CDR1 and CDR2 from the germline V gene are SEHNR and FQNEAQ (reference sequence). The CDR3 is CASNLGTGGSQPQHF. The CDR3 coding sequence is TGTGCCAGCAACTTAGGGACAGGGGGCAGTCAGCCCCAGCATTTT.

This clonotype occurred many times. The chain uses TRBV7-6 and TRBJ1-4; the D is unclear. The CDR3 extends over 12 amino acids. Looked up from germline, CDR1 is SGHVS and CDR2 is FNYEAQ. Trimming pared 2 bases from V and 8 bases from J, leaving 6 bases between. For the CDR3, the DNA is TGTGCCAGCAGCTTACTAGGGGAAAAACTGTTTTTT. Translated, it gives CASSLLGEKLFF.

This clonotype was detected only a few times. The genes are TRBV2 and TRBJ2-5; D might be TRBD1 (6 bases). Trimming pared 4 bases from V and 4 bases from J, leaving 13 bases between. The CDR3 contains 14 residues. From germline, CDR1 is SNHLY and CDR2 FYNNEI. This CDR3 is CASSALGGGETQYF. CDR3 in DNA: TGTGCCAGCAGTGCCCTAGGGGGTGGAGAGACCCAGTACTTC.

This clonotype occurred a few times. The CDR3 protein is CASSQENRAASAYGYTF. CDR3 sequence (DNA): TGTGCCAGCAGCCAGGAAAACAGAGCCGCTTCCGCCTATGGCTACACCTTC. This chain uses TRBV4-2 with TRBJ1-2; D call uncertain. Germline CDR1 is LGHNA and CDR2 is YNFKEQ. The CDR3 runs to 17 residues. Trimming took off 3 bases at V and 4 bases at J, with 21 bases between the two ends.

This clonotype has a handful of counts. The chain carries TRBV24-1 and TRBJ2-6; D is undetermined. The CDR3 totals 14 residues. V was clipped by 9 bases and J by 1 base, with 9 bases between them. Germline values: CDR1 KGHDR, CDR2 SFDVKD. The CDR3 DNA is TGTGCCACCTCGATCGGTTCTGGGGCCAACGTCCTGACTTTC. Translated: CATSIGSGANVLTF.

This clonotype has just a few counts. The chain is built from TRBV5-1 and TRBJ2-2; D is possibly TRBD2 (6 bases). CDR1 is SGHRS and CDR2 is YFSETQ in the germline V gene. V lost 1 base, J lost 1 base, and 11 bases lay in between. The CDR3 totals 16 residues. The CDR3, as DNA: TGCGCCAGCAGCTTGTACCGGGGAGGGAACACCGGGGAGCTGTTTTTT. Amino acids: CASSLYRGGNTGELFF. The full variable domain, with the rest looked up from reference TRBV5-1 and TRBJ2-2, is KAGVTQTPRYLIKTRGQQVTLSCSPISGHRSVSWYQQTPGQGLQFLFEYFSETQRNKGNFPGRFSGRQFSNSRSEMNVSTLELGDSALYLCASSLYRGGNTGELFFGEGSRLTVL.

The chain couples TRBV12-3 or TRBV12-4 to TRBJ1-2; D uncertain. V was pared by 2 bases and J by 5 bases, with 6 bases between. This CDR3 is 12 amino acids long. The CDR3 DNA reads TGTGCCAGCAGTTTATCACAGTATGGCTACACCTTC. Translation gives CASSLSQYGYTF.